The clone carrying this TCR beta chain is categorized as medium-sized (0.01 to 0.1%). Authors' data handling: Between-group CDR3 differences, defined by clinicopathological status, yielded a distant-metastasis classifier for papillary thyroid cancer. Using MiXCR, TCRdb reanalyzed the PCR reads. The authors' filters were not applied to this entry. The data show nearly 15,000 clones, approximately 19% seen once. This sample was included in a study of metastatic and nonmetastatic thyroid tumors. Study-level background: Repertoires from malignant and benign thyroid patients were compared across blood and tumor or nodule tissue.

No patient had received any treatment before thyroid surgery. V trimming: 5 bases; J trimming: 3 bases; junction bases outside the gene matches: 8. The CDR3 runs to 17 residues. This chain joins TRBV12-3 or TRBV12-4 and TRBJ2-3, with 13 bases identical to TRBD2. The sequenced sample consisted of blood. The origin of this receptor is a female donor with papillary thyroid cancer or a benign thyroid nodule (not recorded which). Some clones in this sample may be carry-over from other donors' samples. The CDR3 DNA reads TGTGCCAGCAGTCTACCAGGACTAGCGGGAGAAACAGATACGCAGTATTTT. It specifies CASSLPGLAGETDTQYF.